This is a list of T cell receptor beta chains from one sample in a study of blood T cell repertoires in COVID-19. The assay was immunoSEQ multiplex PCR, and TCRdb's table has in-frame clones only and misses some. The table shows 180,000 or so clones, with almost 85% occurring only once. The sequencing input was PBMCs or T cells enriched from blood (not recorded which). The source is a man aged 50 to 59 who had recovered from COVID-19. Each CDR3 is given with its conserved first and last residue. The order of the fields is clone size, V gene, D gene, J gene, CDR3 protein, CDR3 DNA. A D gene is named only where the DNA matches it firmly. Size values are once, few and many counts, or a class for expanded clones, and some rows have none.

>NA|TRBV28|NA|TRBJ2-7
CASSFGLTYEQYF
TGTGCCAGCAGTTTCGGGTTAACCTACGAGCAGTACTTC
>few|TRBV5-6|NA|TRBJ1-5
CASSLDGQRSQPQHF
TGTGCCAGCAGCTTGGATGGACAGAGATCCCAGCCCCAGCATTTT
>NA|TRBV5-1|NA|TRBJ2-7
CASSHSPGGSYEQYF
TGCGCCAGCAGCCACTCCCCCGGGGGCTCCTACGAGCAGTACTTC
>NA|TRBV11-2|NA|TRBJ1-2
CASSLEAYGYTF
TGTGCCAGCAGCTTAGAGGCCTATGGCTACACCTTC
>NA|TRBV5-1|TRBD2|TRBJ2-2
CASSLLAGENTGELFF
TGCGCCAGCAGCTTACTAGCGGGGGAGAACACCGGGGAGCTGTTTTTT
>NA|TRBV2|TRBD2|TRBJ2-7
CASSERTSGNYEQYF
TGTGCCAGCAGTGAGAGGACTAGCGGAAACTACGAGCAGTACTTC
>few|TRBV6-1|NA|TRBJ1-6
CASSEGEGSYNSPLHF
TGTGCCAGCAGTGAGGGCGAGGGCTCCTATAATTCACCCCTCCACTTT
>few|TRBV5-1|NA|TRBJ2-3
CASSLTSTDTQYF
TGCGCCAGCAGCTTAACTAGCACAGATACGCAGTATTTT
>NA|TRBV30|NA|TRBJ2-6
CAWSVFEGFRLPGANVLTF
TGTGCCTGGAGTGTATTTGAGGGTTTTCGCTTACCTGGGGCCAACGTCCTGACTTTC
>few|TRBV28|NA|TRBJ1-5
CASSLGRVNQPQHF
TGTGCCAGCAGTTTGGGCAGGGTCAATCAGCCCCAGCATTTT
>NA|TRBV6-1|TRBD1|TRBJ1-6
CASSEVDRDRGHF
TGTGCCAGCAGTGAAGTCGACCGGGACAGGGGCCACTTT